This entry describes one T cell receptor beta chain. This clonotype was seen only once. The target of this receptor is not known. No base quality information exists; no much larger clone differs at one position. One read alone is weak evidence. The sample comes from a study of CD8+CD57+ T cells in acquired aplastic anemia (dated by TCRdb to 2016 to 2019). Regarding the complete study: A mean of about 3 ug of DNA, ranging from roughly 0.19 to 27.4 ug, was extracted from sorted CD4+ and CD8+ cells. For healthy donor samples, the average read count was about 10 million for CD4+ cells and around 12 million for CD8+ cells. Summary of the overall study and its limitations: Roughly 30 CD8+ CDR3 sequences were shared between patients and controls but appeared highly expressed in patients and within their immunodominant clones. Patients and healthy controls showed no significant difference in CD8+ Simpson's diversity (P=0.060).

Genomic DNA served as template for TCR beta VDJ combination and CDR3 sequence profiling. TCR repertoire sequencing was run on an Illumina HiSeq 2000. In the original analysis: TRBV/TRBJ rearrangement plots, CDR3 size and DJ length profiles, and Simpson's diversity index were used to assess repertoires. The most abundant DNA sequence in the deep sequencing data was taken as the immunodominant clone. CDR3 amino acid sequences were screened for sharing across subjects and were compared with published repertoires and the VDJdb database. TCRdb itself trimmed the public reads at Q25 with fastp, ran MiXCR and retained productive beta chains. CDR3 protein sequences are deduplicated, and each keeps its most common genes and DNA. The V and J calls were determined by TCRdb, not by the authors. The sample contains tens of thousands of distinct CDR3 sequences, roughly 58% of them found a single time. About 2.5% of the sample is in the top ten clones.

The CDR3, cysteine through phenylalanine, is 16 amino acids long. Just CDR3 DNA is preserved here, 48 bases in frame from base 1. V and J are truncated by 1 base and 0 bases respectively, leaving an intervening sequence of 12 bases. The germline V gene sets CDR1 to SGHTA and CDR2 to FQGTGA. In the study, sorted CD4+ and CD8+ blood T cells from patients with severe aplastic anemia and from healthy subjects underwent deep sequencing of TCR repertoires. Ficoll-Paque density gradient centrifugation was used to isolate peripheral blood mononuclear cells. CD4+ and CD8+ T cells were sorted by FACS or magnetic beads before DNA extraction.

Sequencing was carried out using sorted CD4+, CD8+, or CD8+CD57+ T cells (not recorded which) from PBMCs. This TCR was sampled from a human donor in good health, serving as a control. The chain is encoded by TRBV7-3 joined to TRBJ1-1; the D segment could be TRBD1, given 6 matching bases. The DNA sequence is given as TGTGCCAGCAGCTTAAGGCAGGGGAGTATGAACACTGAAGCTTTCTTT. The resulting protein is CASSLRQGSMNTEAFF.